In this sample, the clone carrying this T cell receptor beta chain turned up once. One end of the junction fails to match germline, which may point to a read error. These data are taken from a study of control samples from healthy donors and cancer patients. The data were produced by immunoSEQ multiplex PCR, yet TCRdb's version contains in-frame clones alone and is incomplete. The sample holds 45,000 to 55,000 clones, around 95% seen once. CDR1 is LGHDT, CDR2 YNNKEL, per germline (reference sequence). The CDR3 length is 14 residues. This TCR was sampled from a man younger than 45 in good health. The sample taken for sequencing was blood. The chain joins TRBV3-1 (or the pseudogene TRBV3-2) to TRBJ1-1; 7 nucleotides agree with TRBD1. CDR3 loop: CASIQGGRDTEAFF. DNA for the CDR3: TGTGCCAGCATCCAAGGGGGCAGGGACACTGAAGCTTTCTTT.